This T cell receptor (beta chain) was found in a study of siplizumab effects on memory and regulatory T cells. V lost 10 bases and J lost 5; bases outside the gene matches: 6. CDR3 size: 12 residues. CDR1 MDHEN and CDR2 SYDVKM come from the germline V gene. A remark on this clone: The antigen remains undetermined.

Assay: immunoSEQ multiplex PCR; the TCRdb copy retains only in-frame clones and omits some. The table lists about 110,000 clones, about 93% of them singletons. The study's findings and limits: It was not possible to assign a naive or memory phenotype to roughly 80-95% of proliferating CD4+ or CD8+ clones. Greater diversity than memory cells seemed evident in naive T cells, which also appeared to be major alloresponse contributors.

This TCR was recovered from a human donor in good health. The chain uses TRBV28 and TRBJ2-7; 9 bases agree with TRBD2. Sequencing was performed on CD4+ T cells sorted from blood. CDR3 loop: CATQLAGNEQYF. DNA of the CDR3: TGTGCCACCCAACTAGCGGGTAACGAGCAGTACTTC.